By frequency in the sample, the clone carrying this T cell receptor beta chain is medium-sized. Its specificity is not known. Via MiXCR, TCRdb re-called the 5' RACE reads, giving one row per CDR3 protein. The sample includes about 240,000 distinct CDR3 sequences, approximately 10% of them seen just once. This entry is derived from a study of T-cell memory formation after mild COVID-19. In the study overall: TCR clusters largely stayed donor specific. General study results and limits: Unconfirmed was the SARS-CoV-2 specificity of second-wave clones that peaked on day 37. While clones contracting from day 15 to 85 were balanced between CD4 and CD8, later expanders leaned CD4+. Contracting clones localized mainly to CM and EM when CD4+ and mainly to EMRA when CD8+.

V dropped 0 bases and J dropped 9 bases, with 9 bases sitting between them. CDR3 length: 12 amino acids. The germline V gene encodes CDR1 SGHRS and CDR2 YFSETQ. The origin of this receptor is a man aged 18 to 29 who had mild COVID-19 (a few samples of this study predate the infection). Cell type and time point are not known. Sample: PBMCs or a T cell subset sorted from them (not recorded which). This rearrangement joins TRBV5-1 to TRBJ1-1; D call uncertain. This chain's CDR3 is CASSLEGPQAFF. DNA of the CDR3: TGCGCCAGCAGCTTGGAAGGACCCCAAGCTTTCTTT.